This TCR beta chain came from a study of beta chain features in type 1 diabetes. Turning to the study itself: Across all samples, fewer than 140 million sorted cells were examined.

Sequenced material consisted of expressed TCRB transcripts (all of the isolated RNA was reverse transcribed). Profiling relied on immunoSEQ multiplex PCR, and the TCRdb table lists in-frame clones only, not all of them. There are some 350,000 clones in the sample; roughly 9.8% occur only once, and approximately 0.6% lies in the top ten. The V and J ends lost 2 bases and 5 bases, in that order; junction bases with no gene match: 20. CDR1 and CDR2 from the germline V gene are SGHTA and FQGNSA. The CDR3 runs to 19 residues. Overall study findings and caveats: Among all four CD4+ subsets, Type 1 diabetes patients had TCRB CDR3s that were moderately but significantly shorter. A potential PCR bias toward shorter templates would be equal in patient and control samples. Compared to healthy donors, patients appeared to have naive, central memory and Treg TCRB repertoires that were more alike. The study found fewer insertions and more deletions at VDJ junctions in type 1 diabetes patients.

This clone showed up just a few times. As yet, its antigen is unknown. Sequences were obtained from central memory CD4+ T cells from blood. The chain combines TRBV7-2 with TRBJ1-1; 7 bases fit TRBD1. This clonotype was sampled from a young man with type 1 diabetes. The CDR3 sequence: CASSLRGPDRAAERTEAFF. The CDR3 DNA reads as TGTGCCAGCAGCTTAAGGGGCCCCGACAGGGCCGCTGAGAGAACTGAAGCTTTCTTT.